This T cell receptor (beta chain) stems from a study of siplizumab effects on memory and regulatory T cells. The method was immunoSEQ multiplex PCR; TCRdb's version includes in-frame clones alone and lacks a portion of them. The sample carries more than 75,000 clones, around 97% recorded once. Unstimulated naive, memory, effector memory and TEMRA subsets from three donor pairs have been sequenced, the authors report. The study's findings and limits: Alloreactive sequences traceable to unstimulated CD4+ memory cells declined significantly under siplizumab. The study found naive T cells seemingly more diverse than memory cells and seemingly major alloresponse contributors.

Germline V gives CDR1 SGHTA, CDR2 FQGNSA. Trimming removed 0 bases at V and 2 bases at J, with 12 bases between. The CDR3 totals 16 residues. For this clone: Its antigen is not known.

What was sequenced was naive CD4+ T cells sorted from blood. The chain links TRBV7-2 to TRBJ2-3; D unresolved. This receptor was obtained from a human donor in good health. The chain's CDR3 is CASSLARVQNTDTQYF. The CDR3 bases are TGTGCCAGCAGCTTAGCCCGAGTGCAGAACACAGATACGCAGTATTTT.